This entry features one T cell receptor beta chain sequence. The data derive from a study of blood T cell repertoires in COVID-19. Study overall: COVID-19 samples from acute and convalescent phases originated in the United States, Italy and Spain. PBMCs, B-cell-depleted T cells, or T cells were the source of the cDNA or gDNA that made up the material.

This CDR3 contains 13 residues. V lost 5 bases to trimming and J lost 2 bases, with 9 bases between them. Per the germline V gene, CDR1 is ENHRY and CDR2 is SYGVKD. Methods used by the authors: Estimation of nucleated cell counts was performed using reference gene primer amplification. The method was immunoSEQ multiplex PCR; TCRdb's version includes in-frame clones alone and lacks a portion of them. From that table come the V and J calls and clone size; the DNA was used to work out D and trimming. The sample holds some 300,000 clones, 75% to 90% seen once. The Seattle patients, enrolled during active infection, were followed longitudinally.

This clonotype originated in a woman in her 70s with COVID-19, enrolled during active disease. This chain links TRBV10-3 with TRBJ1-2; no clear D gene. The sequenced material came from peripheral blood. The CDR3 region is CAISSDMNYGYTF. The CDR3 nucleotides are TGTGCCATCAGTTCCGACATGAACTATGGCTACACCTTC.